Detailed here is one T cell receptor beta chain. The sample holds many counts of this clonotype. There is no known antigen for this receptor. Base qualities are not provided; no much larger clone lies one nucleotide away. Every donor was a healthy Caucasian. Using Miltenyi CD45RO+ enrichment and human naive T-cell isolation kits, memory (CD45RO+) and naive T cells were isolated from PBMC. Libraries were made using 5' RACE. Sequenced on an Illumina HiSeq 2000. Template switching added a universal primer binding site, and the final cDNA carried a unique molecular identifier that allowed TCR cDNA molecules to be counted accurately. First-strand cDNA for TCR alpha and beta chains was synthesized from specific primers in the conserved constant-segment region. To control for contamination, each cDNA library was double barcoded with a SMART-Mk sample barcode plus Illumina barcodes. TruSeq adapter sequences, together with Illumina sample barcodes, were added in two successive PCR steps. The Illumina HiSeq platform was used with custom primers to sequence TCR alpha and beta cDNA libraries. As for the authors' bioinformatics: Raw reads were processed with MiGEC to extract unique molecular identifiers, and MiXCR was used to determine CDR3 positions. For each individual, recombination models were inferred using an EM algorithm with the repgenHMM and IGoR tools. The tcR package in R was used for shared clonotype analysis, with sharing normalized by the product of cloneset sizes. To study raw recombination without the effects of thymic and clonal selection, out-of-frame nonproductive sequences were analyzed. The public reads were reprocessed in TCRdb via fastp at Q25 and MiXCR, keeping in-frame beta chains. A single entry per CDR3 protein holds the most common genes and DNA from its merged rows. TCRdb's processing, not the authors' own work, is the source of the V and J calls. The sample table lists 150,000 or so distinct CDR3 sequences, 3% to 4% of them with a count of one. Of the sample, 8.1% is held by the ten largest clones.

The germline ends are 10 bases apart after V is trimmed by 10 bases and J by 6 bases. CDR1 is given as KGHDR and CDR2 as SFDVKD, both from the germline V gene. The CDR3 holds 11 amino acids from the cysteine to the phenylalanine. The sequence is cut down to CDR3 DNA, 33 bases in frame from base 1. These data belong to a study of identical twins (dated by TCRdb to about 2016). For the wider study: To test whether fetal clonotypes persist, this study deep-sequenced TCR alpha and beta repertoires from monozygotic twins, from unrelated adults of various ages, and from cord blood. To rule out contamination, replicate twin experiments were performed at different times with different library preparation protocols. Broader findings and caveats from the paper: Zero-insertion analyses could be partly confounded by invariant T cells such as MAIT and iNKT, though diverse VJ usage argued against such confounding for most clonotypes. Conclusions relied on cross-sectional statistical analysis, since the same donors could not be followed over many years. In monozygotic twins, out-of-frame TCR alpha sharing was systematically underestimated by recombination models, although the models agreed with sharing between unrelated individuals. Excess twin sharing in beta out-of-frame sequences was weaker because fewer shared sequences lowered the signal-to-noise ratio. Compared with coincidental sharing between unrelated individuals, an excess of low generation-probability sequences was observed among out-of-frame TCR alpha sequences shared between twins. Fewer insertions were carried by abundant cord blood beta clonotypes, a similar but weaker trend appeared in young adult naive repertoires, and no such trend appeared in memory repertoires.

The chain couples TRBV24-1 to TRBJ2-3; no D gene can be assigned with confidence. The sample consisted of memory T cells sorted from blood. The sample's cell subset or site label is to be understood as: CD45RO+ enriched T cells. This TCR derives from a man between 18 and 29 years old in good health. The DNA reads as follows: TGTGCCACGTGGTCTCGGGATACGCAGTATTTT. Its product reads: CATWSRDTQYF.